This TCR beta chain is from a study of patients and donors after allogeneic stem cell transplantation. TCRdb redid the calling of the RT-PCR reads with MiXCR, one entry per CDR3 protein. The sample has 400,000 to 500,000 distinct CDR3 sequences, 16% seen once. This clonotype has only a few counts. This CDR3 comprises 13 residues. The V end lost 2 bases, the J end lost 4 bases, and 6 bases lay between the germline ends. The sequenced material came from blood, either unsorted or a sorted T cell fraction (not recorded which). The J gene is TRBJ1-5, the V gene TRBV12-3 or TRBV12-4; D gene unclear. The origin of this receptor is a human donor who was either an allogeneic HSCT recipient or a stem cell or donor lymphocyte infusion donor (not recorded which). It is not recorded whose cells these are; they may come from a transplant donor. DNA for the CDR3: TGTGCCAGCAGTTTAAACAGAAATCAGCCCCAGCATTTT. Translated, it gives CASSLNRNQPQHF.